Presented here are 29 T cell receptor beta chains from one specimen sequenced in a study of CD8 T cells in ankylosing spondylitis. TCRdb analysed the 5' RACE reads with MiXCR anew, one entry per CDR3 protein. The data show hundreds of thousands of distinct CDR3 sequences, with 15% to 20% seen just once and around 7.8% held by the top ten. Sequencing input: blood, either unsorted or a sorted T cell fraction (not recorded which). The source is a male donor with ankylosing spondylitis or in good health (not recorded which).

For this clonotype: A much larger clone differs by one base, so this may be a read error. The chain recombines TRBV11-2 with TRBJ1-1; TRBD1 matches at 8 bases. The CDR3 runs to 14 residues. In germline, CDR1 is SGHAT, CDR2 FQNNGV. CDR3 nucleotide sequence: TGTGCCAACAGCTTACGACAGGGGAGCACTGAAGCTTTCTTT. Its protein is CANSLRQGSTEAFF.

This clonotype appeared many times. The rearrangement links TRBV6-1 to TRBJ2-4; possible D gene TRBD1, 6 bases. Germline lookup yields CDR1 MNHNS and CDR2 SASEGT. The CDR3 has 14 residues. Trimming took off 6 bases at V and 2 bases at J, with 11 bases between the two ends. CDR3 protein: CASRGRDTKNIQYF. The CDR3, as DNA: TGTGCCAGCAGAGGCAGGGACACCAAAAACATTCAGTACTTC.

This clonotype appeared a few times. This sequence joins TRBV20-1 and TRBJ2-1; D possibly corresponds to TRBD2 (5 bases). Trimming pared 5 bases from V and 9 bases from J, leaving 20 bases between. CDR1 and CDR2 from the germline V gene are DFQATT and SNEGSKA (reference sequence). The CDR3 sequence is 14 residues long. CDR3 in DNA: TGCAGTGCTCCGGGGATAGTTGGGGTCTCTGAGCAGTTCTTC. Protein: CSAPGIVGVSEQFF.

V is TRBV6-6 and J is TRBJ1-2, with D perhaps TRBD1 (5 bases). This CDR3 region has 13 residues. V was pared by 3 bases and J by 4 bases, with 9 bases between. CDR1 is MNHNY, CDR2 SVGAGI, per germline (reference sequence). This chain's CDR3 is CASSYTQVYGYTF. The CDR3 DNA is TGTGCCAGCAGTTATACACAGGTCTATGGCTACACCTTC.

This clonotype was found a few times. The chain is built from TRBV2 and TRBJ1-1; no definite D call. CDR1 SNHLY and CDR2 FYNNEI come from the germline V gene. The CDR3 length is 16 residues. Deletions cut 6 bases from V and 0 bases from J, with 17 bases between. CDR3 sequence: CASSPSLVLMNTEAFF. The CDR3 bases are TGTGCCAGCAGCCCCTCCCTGGTCCTAATGAACACTGAAGCTTTCTTT.

There are a few counts of this clonotype. The chain employs TRBV20-1 and TRBJ2-3, with 9 nucleotides matching TRBD1. The germline CDR1 and CDR2 sequences are DFQATT and SNEGSKA (reference sequence). CDR3 size: 15 residues. Trimming at V came to 3 bases and at J to 0 bases, leaving 4 bases not matched to a gene. The CDR3 reads CSASQTGGSTDTQYF. Written as DNA, the CDR3 is TGCAGTGCTAGTCAAACAGGGGGCAGCACAGATACGCAGTATTTT.

V and J are TRBV24-1 and TRBJ2-1; TRBD2 agrees at 12 bases. This CDR3 is 16 amino acids long. Germline V gives CDR1 KGHDR, CDR2 SFDVKD. The trim removed 11 bases at V and 0 bases at J, leaving 7 bases unmatched. As DNA, the CDR3 is TGTGCCAGTGGGACTAGCGGGCAGAGCTCCTACAATGAGCAGTTCTTC. Protein: CASGTSGQSSYNEQFF.

This clonotype appeared many times. This chain joins TRBV5-1 and TRBJ2-1; TRBD1 matches at 9 bases. Germline CDR1 SGHRS, CDR2 YFSETQ. Losses at the gene ends were 1 base for V and 8 bases for J; bases not matched to a gene: 7. This CDR3 spans 15 amino acids. CDR3 loop: CASSLWTGAADEQFF. The CDR3 nucleotides read TGCGCCAGCAGCTTGTGGACAGGGGCCGCGGATGAGCAGTTCTTC.

In nucleotides, the CDR3 is TGTGCCAGCAGTTTTTCCCCTGGGTCTGGAAACACCATATATTTT. This gives the protein CASSFSPGSGNTIYF. This rearrangement joins TRBV12-3 or TRBV12-4 to TRBJ1-3; D call uncertain. There are 15 residues in the CDR3. Between the trimmed V and J ends, which lost 3 bases and 1 base, there was a span of 10 bases.

The chain couples TRBV6-1 to TRBJ1-6, with D possibly being TRBD1 (6 bases). The CDR3 extends over 15 amino acids. Germline lookup yields CDR1 MNHNS and CDR2 SASEGT. V was cut by 1 base and J by 6 bases, with 10 bases left in between. The CDR3 spells CASSEDPRGNSPLHF. As DNA, the CDR3 is TGTGCCAGCAGTGAAGACCCCAGGGGTAATTCACCCCTCCACTTT.

This CDR3 is CASSQGRGPYEQYV. DNA for the CDR3: TGTGCCAGCAGCCAGGGTAGGGGTCCCTACGAGCAGTACGTC. This chain connects TRBV27 to TRBJ2-7; D possibly corresponds to TRBD1 (5 bases). This CDR3 comprises 14 residues. Looked up from germline, CDR1 is MNHEY and CDR2 is SMNVEV (reference sequence). V dropped 6 bases and J dropped 2 bases, with 14 bases sitting between them.

The V gene is TRBV29-1, the J gene TRBJ1-1, with unresolved D. CDR3 length: 14 residues. Germline values: CDR1 SQVTM, CDR2 ANQGSEA. V was shortened by 7 bases and J by 4 bases, with 19 bases between the two germline ends. CDR3 coding DNA: TGCAGCGCCGCTAGGGCAGTGACGAGCACTGAAGCTTTCTTT. This sequence encodes CSAARAVTSTEAFF.

The sample holds one count of this clonotype. The chain carries TRBV6-5 and TRBJ1-1, with D hard to call. From germline, CDR1 is MNHEY and CDR2 SVGAGI. The V and J ends lost 2 bases and 3 bases respectively, with 10 bases between them. The length of the CDR3 is 14 residues. The CDR3 here is CASSYDMAYTEAFF. CDR3 nucleotides: TGTGCCAGCAGTTACGACATGGCGTACACTGAAGCTTTCTTT.

This clonotype was seen repeatedly, ten times or more. The chain couples TRBV10-3 to TRBJ2-3; D remains ambiguous. This CDR3 has 12 amino acids. CDR1 and CDR2 (germline): ENHRY, SYGVKD. Deletions cut 4 bases from V and 6 bases from J, with 8 bases between. The CDR3 bases are TGTGCCATCAGTGGCCGCTCGGATACGCAGTATTTT. Protein sequence: CAISGRSDTQYF.

This clonotype came up once. CDR3 sequence (DNA): TGTGCCAGCAGCTTAGTGGAGGTTGGCGAGCAGTACGTC. Translated: CASSLVEVGEQYV. The V and J genes are TRBV7-7 and TRBJ2-7; D is possibly TRBD2 (5 bases). V lost 1 base to trimming and J lost 6 bases, with 10 bases between them. The CDR3 loop spans 13 amino acids. Germline assignment: CDR1 SSHAT and CDR2 FNYEAQ (reference sequence).

The gene calls are TRBV20-1 and TRBJ1-6, with D hard to call. Between the trimmed V and J ends, which lost 3 bases and 14 bases, there was a span of 11 bases. Germline V CDR1 and CDR2: DFQATT, SNEGSKA (reference sequence). CDR3 size: 11 residues. CDR3 sequence reads: CSASTQRTLHF. As DNA, the CDR3 is TGCAGTGCTAGTACCCAGAGGACCCTCCACTTT.

Only one count was recorded for this clonotype. The chain couples TRBV6-1 to TRBJ2-7; 7 nucleotides agree with TRBD1. The CDR3 contains 15 residues. The germline CDR1 and CDR2 sequences are MNHNS and SASEGT. The DNA for the CDR3 is TGTGCCAGCAGACCGGGACAGTACCGCTCCTCCGAGCAGTACGTC. Protein product: CASRPGQYRSSEQYV.

The V gene is TRBV7-9, the J gene TRBJ1-2; D is possibly TRBD1 (5 bases). The V and J ends lost 5 bases and 4 bases respectively, with 14 bases between them. The germline gives CDR1 SEHNR, CDR2 FQNEAQ (reference sequence). The CDR3 has 14 residues. The CDR3 is CASSPQGWGYGYTF. As DNA, the CDR3 is TGTGCCAGCAGCCCCCAGGGTTGGGGCTATGGCTACACCTTC.

The chain has TRBV7-2 and TRBJ2-7, with D tentatively TRBD2 (5 bases). The CDR3 is 13 residues long. The ends were cut back, 5 bases at V and 2 bases at J, with 10 bases in the middle. CDR1 SGHTA and CDR2 FQGNSA come from the germline V gene. CDR3 protein: CASSTSTTYEQYV. The CDR3 DNA follows: TGTGCCAGCAGCACTTCGACTACCTACGAGCAGTACGTC.

This chain joins TRBV7-9 and TRBJ1-2, with D tentatively TRBD1 (5 bases). V was cut by 4 bases and J by 4 bases, with 16 bases left in between. Per the germline V gene, CDR1 is SEHNR and CDR2 is FQNEAQ (reference sequence). The CDR3 has 15 amino acids. The CDR3 DNA reads as TGTGCCAGCAGCTCGCAGGGTTCGGCCCCCTATGGCTACACCTTC. Encoded protein: CASSSQGSAPYGYTF.

V usage is TRBV5-1 and J usage is TRBJ2-7; the D gene is possibly TRBD2 (5 bases). The CDR3 sequence is 14 residues long. The germline V and J ends were trimmed by 5 bases and 0 bases, with 12 bases remaining between them. Germline V gene data show CDR1 as SGHRS and CDR2 as YFSETQ. The DNA of the CDR3 is TGCGCCAGCAGACTAGATCCCAGCTCCTACGAGCAGTACGTC. Translating gives CASRLDPSSYEQYV.

There are a few counts of this clonotype. The rearrangement joins TRBV27 to TRBJ2-2; D call uncertain. The V end lost 8 bases, the J end lost 5 bases, and 6 bases lay between the germline ends. The CDR3 sequence is 11 residues long. CDR1 MNHEY and CDR2 SMNVEV come from the germline V gene (reference sequence). The CDR3 nucleotides read TGTGCCAGCGGACGAACCGGGGAGCTGTTTTTT. Protein product: CASGRTGELFF.

This chain uses TRBV19 with TRBJ1-5; the D is unclear. Trimming shortened V by 3 bases and J by 6 bases, and 12 bases separated the two germline ends. The germline CDR1 and CDR2 sequences are LNHDA and SQIVND (reference sequence). The CDR3 extends over 14 amino acids. The CDR3 coding sequence is TGTGCCAGTAGTATCACAGAGGCAGGTCAGCCCCAGCATTTT. It specifies CASSITEAGQPQHF. The whole variable domain, filled in from reference TRBV19 and TRBJ1-5, reads DGGITQSPKYLFRKEGQNVTLSCEQNLNHDAMYWYRQDPGQGLRLIYYSQIVNDFQKGDIAEGYSVSREKKESFPLTVTSAQKNPTAFYLCASSITEAGQPQHFGDGTRLSIL.

The chain joins TRBV20-1 to TRBJ2-5; 7 bases match TRBD2. J gave up 2 bases and V 0 bases, and 21 bases lay outside the gene matches. Germline loops: CDR1 DFQATT, CDR2 SNEGSKA (reference sequence). The CDR3 contains 20 residues. This chain's CDR3 is CSARDIHGGVLAVKQETQYF. The CDR3 DNA sequence: TGCAGTGCTAGAGATATTCACGGGGGTGTTCTAGCGGTTAAACAAGAGACCCAGTACTTC.

In regard to this clonotype: Germline is not matched at one junction end, which may reflect a read error. The chain has TRBV5-6 and TRBJ2-5; 7 bases line up with TRBD1. CDR1 and CDR2 from the germline V gene are SGHDT and YYEEEE. CDR3 length: 13 residues. The CDR3 is CASSFTGVETQHF. The DNA of the CDR3 is TGTGCCAGCAGCTTTACAGGGGTAGAGACCCAGCACTTC.

The V and J genes are TRBV20-1 and TRBJ2-4; tentatively, D is TRBD1 or TRBD2 (5 bases each). Germline lookup yields CDR1 DFQATT and CDR2 SNEGSKA (reference sequence). The V gene lost 3 bases and the J gene lost 8 bases, with 8 bases spanning the gap. The length of the CDR3 is 11 residues. The CDR3 here is CSASRGDIQYF. CDR3 in DNA: TGCAGTGCTAGTCGAGGGGACATTCAGTACTTC.

This clonotype showed up many times. This sequence joins TRBV12-3 or TRBV12-4 and TRBJ2-5; 15 nucleotides agree with TRBD2. The CDR3 covers 17 residues. The junction had 5 bases not matched to a gene; V was cut back by 1 base and J by 5 bases. CDR3 nucleotide sequence: TGTGCCAGCAGTTTAGGGACTAGCGGGAGGGCCGGGGAGACCCAGTACTTC. Translated: CASSLGTSGRAGETQYF.

A few counts support this clonotype. This chain uses TRBV6-1 with TRBJ2-1; 9 positions agree with TRBD2. Trimming took 0 bases from V and 4 from J; bases not matched to a gene: 1. CDR1 and CDR2 from the germline V gene are MNHNS and SASEGT. The CDR3 has 15 residues. As DNA, the CDR3 is TGTGCCAGCAGTGAAGCTAGCGGGAGATACAATGAGCAGTTCTTC. Amino acid sequence: CASSEASGRYNEQFF.

This clonotype was detected a few times. This sequence joins TRBV27 and TRBJ2-1; TRBD2 matches 8 bases. The junction had 9 bases not matched to a gene; V was cut back by 2 bases and J by 9 bases. Germline-derived CDR1 and CDR2 are MNHEY and SMNVEV (reference sequence). CDR3 length: 15 residues. The CDR3 region has the DNA TGTGCCAGCAGTTTAGATATAGCGGGATTGAGTGAGCAGTTCTTC. It encodes CASSLDIAGLSEQFF.